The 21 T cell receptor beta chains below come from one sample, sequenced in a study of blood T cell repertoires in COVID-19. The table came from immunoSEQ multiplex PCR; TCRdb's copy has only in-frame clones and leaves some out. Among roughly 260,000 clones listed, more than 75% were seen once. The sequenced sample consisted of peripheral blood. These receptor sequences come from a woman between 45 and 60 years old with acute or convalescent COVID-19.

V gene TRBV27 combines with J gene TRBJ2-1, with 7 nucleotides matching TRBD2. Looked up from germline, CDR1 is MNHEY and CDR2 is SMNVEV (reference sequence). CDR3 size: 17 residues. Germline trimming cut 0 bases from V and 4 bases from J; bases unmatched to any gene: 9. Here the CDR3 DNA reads TGTGCCAGCAGTTTATCCTTTAGTGGGGGGGTTTACAATGAGCAGTTCTTC. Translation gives CASSLSFSGGVYNEQFF.

The CDR3 DNA follows: TGTGCCAGCAGTTTCGGGGGGGAGAAGCAGCCCCAGCATTTT. It codes for CASSFGGEKQPQHF. This sequence joins TRBV28 and TRBJ1-5, with a weak D call TRBD1 (5 bases). Germline V gene sequence: CDR1 MDHEN, CDR2 SYDVKM. The CDR3 length is 14 residues. V was pared by 3 bases and J by 7 bases, with 13 bases between.

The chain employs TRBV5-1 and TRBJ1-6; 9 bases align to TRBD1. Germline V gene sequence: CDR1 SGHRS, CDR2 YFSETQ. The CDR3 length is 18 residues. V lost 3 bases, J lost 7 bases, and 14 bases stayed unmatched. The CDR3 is CASSSWGPRTGVNSPLHF. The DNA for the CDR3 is TGCGCCAGCAGCTCATGGGGACCTAGGACAGGGGTGAATTCACCCCTCCACTTT.

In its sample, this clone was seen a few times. The CDR3 DNA reads TGCGCCAGCAGCCCGGTACAAGCGGCGAGGACCCAGTACTTC. As protein: CASSPVQAARTQYF. The gene calls are TRBV4-1 and TRBJ2-5; D is perhaps TRBD2 (5 bases). Looked up from germline, CDR1 is MGHRA and CDR2 is YSYEKL. This CDR3 has 14 amino acids. V lost 4 bases and J 7 bases, leaving 16 bases between the germline ends.

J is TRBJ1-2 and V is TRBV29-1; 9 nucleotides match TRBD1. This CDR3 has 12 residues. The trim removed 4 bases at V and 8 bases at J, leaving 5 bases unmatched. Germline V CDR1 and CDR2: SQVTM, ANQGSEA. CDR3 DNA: TGCAGCGTTGGGGGGACAGGGTTAGGCTACACCTTC. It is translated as CSVGGTGLGYTF.

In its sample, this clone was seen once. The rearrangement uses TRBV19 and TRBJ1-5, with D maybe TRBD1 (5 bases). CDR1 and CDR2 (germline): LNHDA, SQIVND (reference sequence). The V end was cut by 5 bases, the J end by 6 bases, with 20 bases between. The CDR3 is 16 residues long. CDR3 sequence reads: CASSRGGEVSRQPQHF. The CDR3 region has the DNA TGTGCCAGTAGTCGTGGAGGGGAAGTATCCCGTCAGCCCCAGCATTTT.

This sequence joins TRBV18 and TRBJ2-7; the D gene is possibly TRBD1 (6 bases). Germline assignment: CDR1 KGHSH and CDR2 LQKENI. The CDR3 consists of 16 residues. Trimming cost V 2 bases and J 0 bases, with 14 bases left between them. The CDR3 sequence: CASSPVSQGLSYEQYF. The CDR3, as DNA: TGTGCCAGCTCACCAGTATCACAGGGTCTCTCCTACGAGCAGTACTTC.

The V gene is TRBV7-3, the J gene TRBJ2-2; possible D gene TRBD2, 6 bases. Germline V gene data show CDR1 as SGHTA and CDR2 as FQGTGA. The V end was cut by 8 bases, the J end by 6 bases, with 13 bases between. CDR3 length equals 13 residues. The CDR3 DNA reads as TGTGCCAGCCGGACTACCAGGGCCGGGGAGCTGTTTTTT. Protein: CASRTTRAGELFF.

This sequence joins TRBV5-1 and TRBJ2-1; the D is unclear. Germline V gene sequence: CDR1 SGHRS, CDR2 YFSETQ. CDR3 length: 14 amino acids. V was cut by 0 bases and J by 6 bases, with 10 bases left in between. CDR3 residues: CASSLALSSNEQFF. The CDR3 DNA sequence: TGCGCCAGCAGCTTGGCGTTATCTAGCAATGAGCAGTTCTTC.

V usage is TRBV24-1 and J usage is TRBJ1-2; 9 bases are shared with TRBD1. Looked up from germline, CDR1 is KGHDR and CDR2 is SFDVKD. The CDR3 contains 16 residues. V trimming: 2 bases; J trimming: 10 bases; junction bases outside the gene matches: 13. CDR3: CATSDWGQGAGVDYTF. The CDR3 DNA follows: TGTGCCACCAGTGATTGGGGACAGGGAGCTGGTGTAGACTACACCTTC.

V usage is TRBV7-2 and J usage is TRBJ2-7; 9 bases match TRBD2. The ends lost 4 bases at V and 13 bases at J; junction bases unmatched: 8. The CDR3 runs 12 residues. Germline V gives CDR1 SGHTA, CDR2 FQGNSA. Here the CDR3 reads CASSYAGGSLYF. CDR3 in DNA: TGTGCCAGCAGCTATGCGGGAGGGTCTCTTTACTTC.

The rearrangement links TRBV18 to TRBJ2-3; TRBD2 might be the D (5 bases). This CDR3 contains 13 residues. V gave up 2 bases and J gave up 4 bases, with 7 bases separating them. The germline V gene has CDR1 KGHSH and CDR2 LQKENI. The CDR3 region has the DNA TGTGCCAGCTCACCATCGGAGGCAGATACGCAGTATTTT. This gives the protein CASSPSEADTQYF. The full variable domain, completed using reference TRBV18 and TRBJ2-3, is NAGVMQNPRHLVRRRGQEARLRCSPMKGHSHVYWYRQLPEEGLKFMVYLQKENIIDESGMPKERFSAEFPKEGPSILRIQQVVRGDSAAYFCASSPSEADTQYFGPGTRLTVL.

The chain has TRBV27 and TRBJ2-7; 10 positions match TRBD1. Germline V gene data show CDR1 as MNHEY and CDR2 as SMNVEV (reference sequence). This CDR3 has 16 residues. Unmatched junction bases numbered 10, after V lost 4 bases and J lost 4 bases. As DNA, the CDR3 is TGTGCCAGCAGTTCCACGCGGACAGGGGGATATTACGAGCAGTACTTC. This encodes CASSSTRTGGYYEQYF.

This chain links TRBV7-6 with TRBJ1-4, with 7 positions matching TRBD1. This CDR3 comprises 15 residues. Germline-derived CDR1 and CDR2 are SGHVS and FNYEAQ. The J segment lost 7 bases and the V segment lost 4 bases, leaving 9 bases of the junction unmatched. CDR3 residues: CASSSRTGGGEKLFF. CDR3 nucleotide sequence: TGTGCCAGCAGCTCCCGGACAGGAGGGGGTGAAAAACTGTTTTTT.

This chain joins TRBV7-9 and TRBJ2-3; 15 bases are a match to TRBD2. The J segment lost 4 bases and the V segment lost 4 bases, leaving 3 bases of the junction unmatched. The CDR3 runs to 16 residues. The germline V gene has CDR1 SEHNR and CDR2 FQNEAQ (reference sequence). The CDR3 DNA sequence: TGTGCCAGCAGCTCCCGGACTAGCGGGAGGGCAGATACGCAGTATTTT. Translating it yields CASSSRTSGRADTQYF.

The CDR3 reads CAWSVLAGAWGSQYF. In DNA form, the CDR3 reads TGTGCCTGGAGTGTTCTAGCGGGGGCCTGGGGGTCCCAGTACTTC. The chain carries TRBV30 and TRBJ2-5; 10 bases are shared with TRBD2. Germline CDR1 is GTSNPN and CDR2 is SVGIG (reference sequence). This CDR3 spans 15 amino acids. V shed 0 bases, J shed 9 bases, and the junction held 10 bases outside the gene matches.

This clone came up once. Here the CDR3 DNA reads TGTGCCAGCAGCTTAGGACAGGGATCCTCAGAGACCCAGTACTTC. Protein: CASSLGQGSSETQYF. The chain joins TRBV7-2 to TRBJ2-5, with 7 bases lining up with TRBD1. Unmatched junction bases numbered 6, after V lost 1 base and J lost 4 bases. This CDR3 contains 15 residues. In germline, CDR1 is SGHTA, CDR2 FQGNSA.

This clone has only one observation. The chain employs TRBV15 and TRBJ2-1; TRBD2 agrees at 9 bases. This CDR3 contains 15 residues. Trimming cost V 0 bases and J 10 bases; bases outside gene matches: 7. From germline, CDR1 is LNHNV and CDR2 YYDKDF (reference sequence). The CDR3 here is CATSRDRASGNEQFF. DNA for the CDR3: TGTGCCACCAGCAGAGATCGGGCTAGCGGGAACGAGCAGTTCTTC.

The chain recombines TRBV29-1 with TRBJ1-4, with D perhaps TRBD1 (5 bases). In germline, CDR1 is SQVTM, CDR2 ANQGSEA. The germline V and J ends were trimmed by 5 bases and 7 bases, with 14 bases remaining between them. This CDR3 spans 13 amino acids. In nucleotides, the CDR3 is TGCAGCGTTTCTAGGGGCTCGGGTGAAAAACTGTTTTTT. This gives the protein CSVSRGSGEKLFF. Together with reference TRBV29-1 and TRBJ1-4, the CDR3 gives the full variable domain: SAVISQKPSRDICQRGTSLTIQCQVDSQVTMMFWYRQQPGQSLTLIATANQGSEATYESGFVIDKFPISRPNLTFSTLTVSNMSPEDSSIYLCSVSRGSGEKLFFGSGTQLSVL.

The CDR3 DNA sequence: TGTGCCAGCAGGGACAGCGGCTCACCCCTCCACTTT. Its protein is CASRDSGSPLHF. The V call is TRBV28, the J call TRBJ1-6; a possible D gene is TRBD1 (6 bases). From germline, CDR1 is MDHEN and CDR2 SYDVKM. V was shortened by 6 bases and J by 10 bases, with 10 bases between the two germline ends. CDR3 length: 12 amino acids.

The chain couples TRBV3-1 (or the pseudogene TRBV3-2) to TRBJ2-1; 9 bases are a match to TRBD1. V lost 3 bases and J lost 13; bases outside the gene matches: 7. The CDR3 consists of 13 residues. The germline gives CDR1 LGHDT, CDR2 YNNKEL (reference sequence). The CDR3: CASSHGDRANQFF. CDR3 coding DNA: TGTGCCAGCAGCCATGGGGACAGGGCGAATCAGTTCTTC.